One sample yielded the 4 T cell receptor beta chains listed below, sequenced in a study of cytomegalovirus exposure and HLA in healthy donors. The PCR used 60 Vbeta and 13 Jbeta primers. Generated by immunoSEQ multiplex PCR, the TCRdb table keeps only in-frame clones and is missing some. The sample has around 93,000 clones; 65% to 90% are singletons. The sequenced sample consisted of PBMCs. Receptor source: a young man in good health and CMV-seropositive.

The rearrangement uses TRBV7-8 and TRBJ2-3, with 7 nucleotides matching TRBD1. Germline trimming cut 5 bases from V and 1 base from J; bases unmatched to any gene: 3. CDR3 length: 14 amino acids. Germline values: CDR1 SGHVS, CDR2 FQNEAQ. The CDR3 bases are TGTGCCAGCAGCCTTACAGGGGGCACAGATACGCAGTATTTT. Its translation: CASSLTGGTDTQYF.

V is TRBV4-3 and J is TRBJ2-2; 11 nucleotides line up with TRBD1. The CDR3 covers 16 residues. V dropped 5 bases and J dropped 7; count of bases not matched to a gene: 9. Germline assignment: CDR1 LGHNA and CDR2 YSLEER. Here the CDR3 reads CASSDVRTGGLGELFF. The CDR3 coding sequence is TGCGCCAGCAGCGATGTACGGACAGGGGGCCTCGGGGAGCTGTTTTTT.

This chain links TRBV9 with TRBJ2-7, with D perhaps TRBD1 (6 bases). Germline V gene lookup returns CDR1 SGDLS and CDR2 YYNGEE. V dropped 0 bases and J dropped 0 bases, with 7 bases sitting between them. CDR3 length equals 14 residues. The CDR3 DNA follows: TGTGCCAGCAGCGTAGCAGGGGCCTCCTACGAGCAGTACTTC. It is translated as CASSVAGASYEQYF.

The genes are TRBV27 and TRBJ2-2, with D maybe TRBD2 (5 bases). The germline V and J ends were trimmed by 5 bases and 4 bases, with 8 bases remaining between them. This CDR3 is 13 amino acids long. CDR1 and CDR2 (germline): MNHEY, SMNVEV (reference sequence). As DNA, the CDR3 is TGTGCCAGCAGTATTAGCGCCACCGGGGAGCTGTTTTTT. As protein: CASSISATGELFF.